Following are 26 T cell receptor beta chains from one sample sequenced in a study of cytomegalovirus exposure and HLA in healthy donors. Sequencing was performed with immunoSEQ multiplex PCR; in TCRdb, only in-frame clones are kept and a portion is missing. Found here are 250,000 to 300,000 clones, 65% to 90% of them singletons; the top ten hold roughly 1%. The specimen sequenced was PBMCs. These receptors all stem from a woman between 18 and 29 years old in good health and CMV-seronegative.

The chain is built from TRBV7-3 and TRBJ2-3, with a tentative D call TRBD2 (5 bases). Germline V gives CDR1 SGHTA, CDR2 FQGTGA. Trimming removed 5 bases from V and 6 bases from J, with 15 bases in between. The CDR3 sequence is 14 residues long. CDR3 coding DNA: TGTGCCAGCAGCCAGAATGTTCCGGGGGATACGCAGTATTTT. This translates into CASSQNVPGDTQYF.

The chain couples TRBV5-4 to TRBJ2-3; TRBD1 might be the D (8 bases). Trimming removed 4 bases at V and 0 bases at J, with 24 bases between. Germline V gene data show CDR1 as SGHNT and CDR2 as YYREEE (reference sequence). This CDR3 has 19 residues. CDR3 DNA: TGTGCCAGCAGCCACACTTGGGAGGGACAGGCTTCAAGCACAGATACGCAGTATTTT. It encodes CASSHTWEGQASSTDTQYF.

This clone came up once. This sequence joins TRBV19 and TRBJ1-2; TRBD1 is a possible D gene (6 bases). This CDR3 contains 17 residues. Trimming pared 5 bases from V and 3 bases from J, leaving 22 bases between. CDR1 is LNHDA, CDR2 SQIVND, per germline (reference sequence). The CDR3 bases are TGTGCCAGTAGTCCATCCCCGGGCAGGGGTTTGGACTATGGCTACACCTTC. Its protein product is CASSPSPGRGLDYGYTF.

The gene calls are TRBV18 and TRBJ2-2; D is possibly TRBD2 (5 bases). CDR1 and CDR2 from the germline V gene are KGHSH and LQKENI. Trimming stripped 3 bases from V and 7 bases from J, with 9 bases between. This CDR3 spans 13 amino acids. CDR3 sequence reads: CASSPYAGGELFF. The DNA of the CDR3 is TGTGCCAGCTCACCTTACGCGGGCGGGGAGCTGTTTTTT.

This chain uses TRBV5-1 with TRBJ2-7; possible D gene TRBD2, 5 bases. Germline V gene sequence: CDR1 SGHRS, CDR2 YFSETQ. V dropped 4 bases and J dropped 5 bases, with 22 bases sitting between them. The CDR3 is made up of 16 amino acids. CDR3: CASSPRSRAAVDEQYF. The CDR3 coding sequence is TGCGCCAGCAGCCCCCGCTCGAGGGCGGCGGTAGACGAGCAGTACTTC.

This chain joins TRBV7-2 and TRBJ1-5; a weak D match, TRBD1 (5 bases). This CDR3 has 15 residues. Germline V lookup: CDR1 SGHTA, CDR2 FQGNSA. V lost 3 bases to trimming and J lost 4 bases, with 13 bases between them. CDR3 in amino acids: CASSFQVSGNQPQHF. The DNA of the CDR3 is TGTGCCAGCAGCTTCCAAGTCTCAGGGAATCAGCCCCAGCATTTT.

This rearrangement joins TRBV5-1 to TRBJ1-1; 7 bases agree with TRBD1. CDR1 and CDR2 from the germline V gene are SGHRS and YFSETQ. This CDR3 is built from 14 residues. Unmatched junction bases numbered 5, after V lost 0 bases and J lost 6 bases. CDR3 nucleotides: TGCGCCAGCAGCTTGGCCACAGGGGCGGCTGAAGCTTTCTTT. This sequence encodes CASSLATGAAEAFF.

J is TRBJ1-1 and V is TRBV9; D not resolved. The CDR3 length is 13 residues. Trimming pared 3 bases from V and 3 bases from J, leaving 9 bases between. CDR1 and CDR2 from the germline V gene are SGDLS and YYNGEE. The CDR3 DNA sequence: TGTGCCAGCAGCGCCCCGCCGGACACTGAAGCTTTCTTT. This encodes CASSAPPDTEAFF.

This CDR3 reads CASSLGWTGASYGYTF. The CDR3 DNA reads TGTGCCAGCAGCTTGGGCTGGACAGGGGCTAGCTATGGCTACACCTTC. This chain uses TRBV5-8 with TRBJ1-2; 9 bases line up with TRBD1. J lost 4 bases, V lost 0 bases, and 7 bases had no gene match. Germline-derived CDR1 and CDR2 are SGHTS and YDEGEE. The CDR3 has 16 amino acids.

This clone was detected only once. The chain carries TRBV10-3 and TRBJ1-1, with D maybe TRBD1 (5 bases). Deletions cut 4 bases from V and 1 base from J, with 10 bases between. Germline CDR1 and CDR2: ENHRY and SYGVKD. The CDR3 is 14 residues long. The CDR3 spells CAISGSGRNTEAFF. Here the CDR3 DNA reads TGTGCCATCAGTGGGTCAGGGAGGAACACTGAAGCTTTCTTT.

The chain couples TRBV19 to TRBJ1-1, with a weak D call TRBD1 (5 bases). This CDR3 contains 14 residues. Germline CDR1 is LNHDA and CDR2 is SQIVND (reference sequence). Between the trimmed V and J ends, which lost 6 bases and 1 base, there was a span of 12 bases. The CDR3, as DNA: TGTGCCAGTAGCGTGACCGGACAGAACACTGAAGCTTTCTTT. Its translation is CASSVTGQNTEAFF.

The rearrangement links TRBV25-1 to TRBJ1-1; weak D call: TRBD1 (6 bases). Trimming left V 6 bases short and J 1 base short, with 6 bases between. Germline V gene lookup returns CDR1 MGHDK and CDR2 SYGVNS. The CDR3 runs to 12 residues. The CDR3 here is CASRTGNTEAFF. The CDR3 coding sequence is TGTGCCAGCAGGACAGGGAACACTGAAGCTTTCTTT.

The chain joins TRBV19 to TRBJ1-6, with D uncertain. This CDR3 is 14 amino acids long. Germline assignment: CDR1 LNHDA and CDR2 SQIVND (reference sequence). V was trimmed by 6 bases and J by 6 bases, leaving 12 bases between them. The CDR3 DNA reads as TGTGCCAGTAGATATACAGTTGGTAATTCACCCCTCCACTTT. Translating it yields CASRYTVGNSPLHF.

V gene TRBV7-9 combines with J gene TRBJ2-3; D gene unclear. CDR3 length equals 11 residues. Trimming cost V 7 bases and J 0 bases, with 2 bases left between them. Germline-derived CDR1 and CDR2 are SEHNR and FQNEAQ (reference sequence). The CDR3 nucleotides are TGTGCCAGCACGAGCACAGATACGCAGTATTTT. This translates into CASTSTDTQYF.

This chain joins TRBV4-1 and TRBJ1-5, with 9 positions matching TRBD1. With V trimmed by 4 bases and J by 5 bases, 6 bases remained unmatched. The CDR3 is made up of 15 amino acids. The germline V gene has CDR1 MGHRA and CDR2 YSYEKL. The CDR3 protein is CASSLGDREDQPQHF. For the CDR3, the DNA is TGCGCCAGCAGCCTTGGGGACAGGGAGGATCAGCCCCAGCATTTT.

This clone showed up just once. Here the CDR3 DNA reads TGTGCCAGCCCCGGCGGGGCAGGCACAGATACGCAGTATTTT. It translates to CASPGGAGTDTQYF. The J gene is TRBJ2-3, the V gene TRBV11-3; D may be TRBD2 (6 bases). Trimming stripped 8 bases from V and 1 base from J, with 13 bases between. Germline-derived CDR1 and CDR2 are SGHNT and YENEEA. The CDR3 is 14 residues long.

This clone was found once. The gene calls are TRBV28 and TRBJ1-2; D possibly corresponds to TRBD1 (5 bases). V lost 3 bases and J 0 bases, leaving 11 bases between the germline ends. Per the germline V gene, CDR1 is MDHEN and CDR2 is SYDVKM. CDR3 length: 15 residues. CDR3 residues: CASSLNRPTNYGYTF. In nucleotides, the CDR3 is TGTGCCAGCAGTTTGAACAGGCCCACTAACTATGGCTACACCTTC.

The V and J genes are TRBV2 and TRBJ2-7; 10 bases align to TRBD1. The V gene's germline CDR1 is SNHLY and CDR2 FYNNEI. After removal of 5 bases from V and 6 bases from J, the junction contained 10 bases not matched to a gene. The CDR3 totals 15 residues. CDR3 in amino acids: CASSKLRDRGSEQYF. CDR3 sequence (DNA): TGTGCCAGCAGTAAACTCCGGGACAGGGGATCCGAGCAGTACTTC.

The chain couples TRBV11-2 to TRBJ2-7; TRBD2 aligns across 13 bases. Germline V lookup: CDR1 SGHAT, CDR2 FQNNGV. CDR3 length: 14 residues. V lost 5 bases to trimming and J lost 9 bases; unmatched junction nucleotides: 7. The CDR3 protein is CASSRGLAGAGQYF. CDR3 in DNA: TGTGCCAGCAGCCGCGGACTAGCGGGAGCGGGGCAGTACTTC.

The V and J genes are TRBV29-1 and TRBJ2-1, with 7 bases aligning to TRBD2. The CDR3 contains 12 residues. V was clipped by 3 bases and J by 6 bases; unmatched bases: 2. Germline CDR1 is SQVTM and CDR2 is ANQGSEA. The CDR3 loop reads CSVDSGGNEQFF. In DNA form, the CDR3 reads TGCAGCGTTGACTCGGGGGGCAATGAGCAGTTCTTC.

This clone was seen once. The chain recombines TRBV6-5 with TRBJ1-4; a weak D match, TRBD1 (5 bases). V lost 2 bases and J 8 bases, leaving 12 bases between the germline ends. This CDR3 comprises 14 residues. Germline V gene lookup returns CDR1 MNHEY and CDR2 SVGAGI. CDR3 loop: CASSYGTGTEKLFF. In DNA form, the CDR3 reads TGTGCCAGCAGTTACGGTACAGGAACCGAAAAACTGTTTTTT.

CDR3 sequence reads: CASSFQRGSGETQYF. The CDR3 DNA follows: TGTGCCAGCAGCTTCCAGAGGGGGTCCGGGGAGACCCAGTACTTC. The chain is built from TRBV7-2 and TRBJ2-5; weak D call: TRBD1 (6 bases). Germline lookup yields CDR1 SGHTA and CDR2 FQGNSA. The V end was cut by 3 bases, the J end by 5 bases, with 16 bases between. CDR3 length equals 15 residues.

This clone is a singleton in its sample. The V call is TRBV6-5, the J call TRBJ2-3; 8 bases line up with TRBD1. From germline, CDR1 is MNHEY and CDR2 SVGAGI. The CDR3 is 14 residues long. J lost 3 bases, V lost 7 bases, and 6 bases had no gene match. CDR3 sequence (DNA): TGTGCCAGCAAACGGACAGGGTTGACAGATACGCAGTATTTT. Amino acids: CASKRTGLTDTQYF.

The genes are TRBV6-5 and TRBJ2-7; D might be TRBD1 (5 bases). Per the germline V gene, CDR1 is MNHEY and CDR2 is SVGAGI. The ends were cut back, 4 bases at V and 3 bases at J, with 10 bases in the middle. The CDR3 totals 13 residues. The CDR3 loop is CASSLGERYEQYF. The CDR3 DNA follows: TGTGCCAGCAGTTTAGGGGAACGCTACGAGCAGTACTTC.

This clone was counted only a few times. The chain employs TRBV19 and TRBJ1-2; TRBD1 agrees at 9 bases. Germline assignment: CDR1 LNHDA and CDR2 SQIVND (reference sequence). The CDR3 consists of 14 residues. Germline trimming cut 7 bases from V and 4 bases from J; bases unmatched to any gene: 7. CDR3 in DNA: TGTGCCAGTACCCCGGACAGGGGCGGCTATGGCTACACCTTC. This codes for CASTPDRGGYGYTF.

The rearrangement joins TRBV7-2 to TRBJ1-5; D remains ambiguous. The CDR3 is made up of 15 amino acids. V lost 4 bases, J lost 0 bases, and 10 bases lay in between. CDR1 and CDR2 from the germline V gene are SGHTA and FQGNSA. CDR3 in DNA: TGTGCCAGCAGCTATACAGCTAATAGCAATCAGCCCCAGCATTTT. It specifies CASSYTANSNQPQHF.